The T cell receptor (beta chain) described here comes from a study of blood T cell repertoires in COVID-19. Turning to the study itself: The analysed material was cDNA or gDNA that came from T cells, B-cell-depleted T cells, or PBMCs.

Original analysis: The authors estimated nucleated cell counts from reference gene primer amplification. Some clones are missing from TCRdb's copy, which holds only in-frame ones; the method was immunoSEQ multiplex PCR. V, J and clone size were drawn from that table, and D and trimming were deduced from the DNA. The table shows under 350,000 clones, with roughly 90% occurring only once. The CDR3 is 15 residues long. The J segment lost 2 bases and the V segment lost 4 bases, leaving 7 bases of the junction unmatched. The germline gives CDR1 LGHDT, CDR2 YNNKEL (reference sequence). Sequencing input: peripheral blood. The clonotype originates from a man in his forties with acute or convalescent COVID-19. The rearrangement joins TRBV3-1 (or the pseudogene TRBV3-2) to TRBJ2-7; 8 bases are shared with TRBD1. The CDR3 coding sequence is TGTGCCAGCAGCCCTGGACAGGGCTCACCCTACGAGCAGTACTTC. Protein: CASSPGQGSPYEQYF.